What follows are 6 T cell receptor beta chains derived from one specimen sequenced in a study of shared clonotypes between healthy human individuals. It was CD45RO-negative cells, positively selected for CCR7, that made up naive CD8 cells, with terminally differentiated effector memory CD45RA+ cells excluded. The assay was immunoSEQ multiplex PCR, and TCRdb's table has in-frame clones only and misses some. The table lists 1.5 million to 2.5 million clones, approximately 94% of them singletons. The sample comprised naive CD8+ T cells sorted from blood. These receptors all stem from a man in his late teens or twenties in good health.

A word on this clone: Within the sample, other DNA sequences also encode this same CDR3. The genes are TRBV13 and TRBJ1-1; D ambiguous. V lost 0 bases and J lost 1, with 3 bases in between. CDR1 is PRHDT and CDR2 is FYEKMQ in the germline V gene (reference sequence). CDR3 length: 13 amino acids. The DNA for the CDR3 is TGTGCCAGCAGCTTAGGATCGAACACTGAAGCTTTCTTT. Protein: CASSLGSNTEAFF.

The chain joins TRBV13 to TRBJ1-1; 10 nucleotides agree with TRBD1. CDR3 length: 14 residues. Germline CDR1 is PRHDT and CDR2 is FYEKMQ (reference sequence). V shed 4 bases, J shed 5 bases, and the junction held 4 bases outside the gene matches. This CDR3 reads CASSSDRGLTEAFF. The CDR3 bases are TGTGCCAGCAGCTCCGACAGGGGGCTTACTGAAGCTTTCTTT.

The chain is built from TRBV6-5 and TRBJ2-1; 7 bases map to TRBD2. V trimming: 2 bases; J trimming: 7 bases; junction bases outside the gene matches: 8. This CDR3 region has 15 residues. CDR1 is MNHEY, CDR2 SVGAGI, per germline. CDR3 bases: TGTGCCAGCAGTTACGAGGGCCTCGGGGGGAATGAGCAGTTCTTC. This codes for CASSYEGLGGNEQFF.

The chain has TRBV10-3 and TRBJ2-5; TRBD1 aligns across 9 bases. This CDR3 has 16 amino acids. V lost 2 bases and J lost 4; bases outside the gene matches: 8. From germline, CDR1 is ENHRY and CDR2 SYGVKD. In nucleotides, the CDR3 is TGTGCCATCAGTGAGGAAGGACAGGGGTTTCCAGAGACCCAGTACTTC. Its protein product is CAISEEGQGFPETQYF.

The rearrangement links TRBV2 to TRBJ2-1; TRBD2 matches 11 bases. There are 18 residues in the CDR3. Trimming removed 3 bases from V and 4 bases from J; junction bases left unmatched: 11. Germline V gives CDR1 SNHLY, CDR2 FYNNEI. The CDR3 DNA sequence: TGTGCCAGCAGTGACGGACTAGCGGGCCCAGGGTCATACAATGAGCAGTTCTTC. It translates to CASSDGLAGPGSYNEQFF.

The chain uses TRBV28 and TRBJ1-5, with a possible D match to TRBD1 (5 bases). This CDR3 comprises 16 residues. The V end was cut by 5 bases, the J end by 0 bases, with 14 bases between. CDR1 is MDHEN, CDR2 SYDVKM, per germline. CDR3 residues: CASSLDSGNSNQPQHF. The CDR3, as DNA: TGTGCCAGCAGTCTCGACAGTGGAAATAGCAATCAGCCCCAGCATTTT.